What follows are 23 T cell receptor beta chains derived from one specimen sequenced in a study of follicular helper T cells after annual influenza vaccination. Sample time point: 2014-2015 season, 7 days after vaccination. Clones were sequenced by immunoSEQ multiplex PCR, and TCRdb holds only the in-frame ones, with some missing. The table lists more than 6,500 clones, over 80% of them singletons. The sample consisted of CXCR5+ CD38- circulating T follicular helper cells from blood, taken 7 days after influenza vaccination. Subset described: circulating Tfh, non-naive CD4+CXCR5+PD-1+ (ICOS+CD38+ or ICOS-CD38-). The receptors stem from an adult who received the influenza vaccine.

This chain joins TRBV27 and TRBJ1-4; D not resolved. Germline CDR1 is MNHEY and CDR2 is SMNVEV (reference sequence). With 2 bases removed from V and 3 bases from J, the gap between germline ends came to 19 bases. CDR3 length: 18 amino acids. CDR3 coding DNA: TGTGCCAGCAGTTTACGCGCCGTAGATCCCCTTCCTAATGAAAAACTGTTTTTT. This sequence encodes CASSLRAVDPLPNEKLFF.

This chain joins TRBV7-2 and TRBJ2-3; 9 bases are shared with TRBD1. Germline V gives CDR1 SGHTA, CDR2 FQGNSA. Trimming at V came to 2 bases and at J to 4 bases, leaving 7 bases not matched to a gene. This CDR3 region has 16 residues. As DNA, the CDR3 is TGTGCCAGCAGCTTACACCCGACAGGGGGGCCAGATACGCAGTATTTT. Translated: CASSLHPTGGPDTQYF.

The rearrangement uses TRBV10-2 and TRBJ2-6; D call uncertain. Germline CDR1 WSHSY, CDR2 SAAADI. The CDR3 is 17 residues long. Trimming stripped 0 bases from V and 0 bases from J, with 9 bases between. CDR3 in DNA: TGCGCCAGCAGTGAGTCAGTGAGAGCCTCTGGGGCCAACGTCCTGACTTTC. This codes for CASSESVRASGANVLTF.

This clone turned up a few times. This rearrangement joins TRBV7-8 to TRBJ2-2, with 8 bases matching TRBD1. CDR3 length equals 18 residues. The V segment lost 0 bases and the J segment 5 bases; nucleotides outside the gene matches: 11. The germline gives CDR1 SGHVS, CDR2 FQNEAQ. The CDR3 coding sequence is TGTGCCAGCAGCTTAGCATCGAGTGGACAGGGTCAAACCGGGGAGCTGTTTTTT. Its protein product is CASSLASSGQGQTGELFF.

The rearrangement uses TRBV5-6 and TRBJ2-7; TRBD1 aligns across 8 bases. The length of the CDR3 is 18 residues. Trimming took 0 bases from V and 0 from J; bases not matched to a gene: 11. Looked up from germline, CDR1 is SGHDT and CDR2 is YYEEEE. In nucleotides, the CDR3 is TGTGCCAGCAGCTTGGCGAGGGGTGGACAGGGCAGCTCCTACGAGCAGTACTTC. The encoded protein is CASSLARGGQGSSYEQYF.

V and J are TRBV11-2 and TRBJ1-2; tentative D call: TRBD1 (5 bases). The V gene's germline CDR1 is SGHAT and CDR2 FQNNGV. The CDR3 contains 15 residues. Between the trimmed V and J ends, which lost 0 bases and 4 bases, there was a span of 12 bases. CDR3 loop: CASSLEIRDPYGYTF. The CDR3 nucleotides read TGTGCCAGCAGCTTAGAAATTAGGGACCCCTATGGCTACACCTTC. The full variable domain, completed using reference TRBV11-2 and TRBJ1-2, is EAGVAQSPRYKIIEKRQSVAFWCNPISGHATLYWYQQILGQGPKLLIQFQNNGVVDDSQLPKDRFSAERLKGVDSTLKIQPAKLEDSAVYLCASSLEIRDPYGYTFGSGTRLTVV.

The chain carries TRBV5-1 and TRBJ1-2; D is unclear. CDR3 length equals 12 residues. The germline CDR1 and CDR2 sequences are SGHRS and YFSETQ. Trimming removed 0 bases from V and 10 bases from J, with 10 bases in between. The CDR3 sequence is CASSLGFEDYTF. In DNA, the CDR3 is TGCGCCAGCAGCTTGGGGTTCGAGGACTACACCTTC.

The rearrangement joins TRBV2 to TRBJ1-6; D uncertain. Germline V gives CDR1 SNHLY, CDR2 FYNNEI. With 7 bases removed from V and 0 bases from J, the gap between germline ends came to 10 bases. This CDR3 spans 15 amino acids. The CDR3 spells CASKSGSSYNSPLHF. Written as DNA, the CDR3 is TGTGCCAGCAAATCGGGAAGCTCCTATAATTCACCCCTCCACTTT.

The CDR3 is CASSSRGTDTQYF. The CDR3 nucleotides read TGTGCCAGCAGTTCCAGGGGCACAGATACGCAGTATTTT. The chain is built from TRBV27 and TRBJ2-3; D may be TRBD1 (5 bases). The germline gives CDR1 MNHEY, CDR2 SMNVEV (reference sequence). Deletions cut 4 bases from V and 1 base from J, with 6 bases between. The CDR3 spans 13 residues.

The chain links TRBV5-6 to TRBJ1-2; D remains unclear. CDR3 length equals 15 residues. Trimming shortened V by 2 bases and J by 4 bases, and 15 bases separated the two germline ends. CDR1 SGHDT and CDR2 YYEEEE come from the germline V gene. CDR3 region: CASSFLGGTLYGYTF. CDR3 sequence (DNA): TGTGCCAGCAGCTTCCTGGGCGGAACACTCTATGGCTACACCTTC.

J is TRBJ1-6 and V is TRBV10-2; weak D call: TRBD1 (6 bases). CDR1 is WSHSY and CDR2 is SAAADI in the germline V gene. With 5 bases removed from V and 9 bases from J, the gap between germline ends came to 11 bases. CDR3 size: 13 residues. CDR3 region: CASSLGGPSPLHF. The DNA of the CDR3 is TGCGCCAGCAGTCTCGGGGGGCCTTCACCCCTCCACTTT.

The V gene is TRBV18, the J gene TRBJ2-5; D might be TRBD1 (5 bases). The CDR3 extends over 15 amino acids. V was trimmed by 0 bases and J by 3 bases, leaving 11 bases between them. Germline V lookup: CDR1 KGHSH, CDR2 LQKENI. The DNA of the CDR3 is TGTGCCAGCTCACCACCGTTGACAGCCAAAGAGACCCAGTACTTC. This gives the protein CASSPPLTAKETQYF. The variable domain in full, with the rest retrieved from reference TRBV18 and TRBJ2-5, is NAGVMQNPRHLVRRRGQEARLRCSPMKGHSHVYWYRQLPEEGLKFMVYLQKENIIDESGMPKERFSAEFPKEGPSILRIQQVVRGDSAAYFCASSPPLTAKETQYFGPGTRLLVL.

CDR3 coding DNA: TGTGCCTGGAGTTGGGGTGGGGGCAGGGGCACTGAAGCTTTCTTT. Its protein product is CAWSWGGGRGTEAFF. V gene TRBV30 combines with J gene TRBJ1-1, with D possibly matching TRBD1 (6 bases). The CDR3 has 15 residues. Germline CDR1 reads GTSNPN; CDR2 reads SVGIG (reference sequence). V lost 2 bases, J lost 4 bases, and 17 bases lay in between.

DNA for the CDR3: TGTGCCAGCAAGGTAGCGGGGTCCTACAATGAGCAGTTCTTC. Its protein is CASKVAGSYNEQFF. The V call is TRBV5-8, the J call TRBJ2-1, with 8 bases matching TRBD2. Germline assignment: CDR1 SGHTS and CDR2 YDEGEE. Losses at the gene ends were 6 bases for V and 1 base for J; bases not matched to a gene: 3. The CDR3 is made up of 14 amino acids.

The rearrangement joins TRBV5-1 to TRBJ2-5, with D perhaps being TRBD1 or TRBD2 (5 bases each). The ends were cut back, 7 bases at V and 1 base at J, with 11 bases in the middle. The germline CDR1 and CDR2 sequences are SGHRS and YFSETQ. The CDR3 extends over 13 amino acids. CDR3 in amino acids: CASGRGRQETQYF. CDR3 in DNA: TGCGCCAGCGGTCGGGGCCGCCAAGAGACCCAGTACTTC.

This clone showed up just once. V gene TRBV9 combines with J gene TRBJ2-1, with a weak D call TRBD1 (7 bases). CDR3 length equals 15 residues. Per germline, CDR1 SGDLS and CDR2 YYNGEE. V lost 0 bases and J 4 bases, leaving 11 bases between the germline ends. Here the CDR3 reads CASSVAGGGYNEQFF. The CDR3 bases are TGTGCCAGCAGCGTAGCAGGGGGAGGTTACAATGAGCAGTTCTTC.

V and J are TRBV28 and TRBJ1-5; tentatively, D is TRBD1 (6 bases). V was cut by 6 bases and J by 4 bases, with 10 bases left in between. From germline, CDR1 is MDHEN and CDR2 SYDVKM. The CDR3 length is 13 residues. The CDR3 sequence is CASRWTANQPQHF. The CDR3 DNA follows: TGTGCCAGCAGATGGACAGCGAATCAGCCCCAGCATTTT.

This chain connects TRBV4-1 to TRBJ2-6; TRBD2 might be the D (5 bases). The germline gives CDR1 MGHRA, CDR2 YSYEKL. V was shortened by 4 bases and J by 0 bases, with 13 bases between the two germline ends. This CDR3 region has 17 residues. CDR3 amino acids: CASSRAGFSSGANVLTF. DNA of the CDR3: TGCGCCAGCAGCCGGGCGGGCTTTAGCTCTGGGGCCAACGTCCTGACTTTC.

The V gene is TRBV6-5, the J gene TRBJ2-5; TRBD2 aligns across 10 bases. Trimming cost V 5 bases and J 7 bases; bases outside gene matches: 10. The CDR3 totals 15 residues. Germline V CDR1 and CDR2: MNHEY, SVGAGI. The DNA for the CDR3 is TGTGCCAGCAGTCAAGGACTAGCGGTCGAGGGGACCCAGTACTTC. This codes for CASSQGLAVEGTQYF.

The chain recombines TRBV18 with TRBJ2-1; a weak D match, TRBD2 (7 bases). Per germline, CDR1 KGHSH and CDR2 LQKENI. Trimming left V 6 bases short and J 1 base short, with 13 bases between. The CDR3 is made up of 15 amino acids. The CDR3 DNA reads TGTGCCAGCTCCCCGGGGGGCGCGTCCTACAATGAGCAGTTCTTC. It yields the protein CASSPGGASYNEQFF.

The chain carries TRBV7-2 and TRBJ2-7; D unresolved. Trimming cost V 5 bases and J 11 bases, with 25 bases left between them. Looked up from germline, CDR1 is SGHTA and CDR2 is FQGNSA. CDR3 size: 15 residues. The CDR3 is CASSPRTEPFGPKYF. CDR3 nucleotide sequence: TGTGCCAGCAGCCCCCGAACCGAGCCCTTTGGACCAAAGTACTTC. The complete variable domain, with remaining parts taken from reference TRBV7-2 and TRBJ2-7, reads GAGVSQSPSNKVTEKGKDVELRCDPISGHTALYWYRQSLGQGLEFLIYFQGNSAPDKSGLPSDRFSAERTGGSVSTLTIQRTQQEDSAVYLCASSPRTEPFGPKYFGPGTRLTVT.

V usage is TRBV6-1 and J usage is TRBJ1-2; weak D call: TRBD1 (5 bases). This CDR3 is built from 18 residues. The ends were cut back, 0 bases at V and 5 bases at J, with 22 bases in the middle. Germline V gene data show CDR1 as MNHNS and CDR2 as SASEGT. As DNA, the CDR3 is TGTGCCAGCAGTGAAGCCTCGGCAGGGTGGTCTGGGGTATATGGCTACACCTTC. Its translation: CASSEASAGWSGVYGYTF.

The CDR3 DNA sequence: TGTGCCATCAGTGAGTCGCTGACCCCAGAAGAGACCCAGTACTTC. This sequence encodes CAISESLTPEETQYF. The chain is built from TRBV10-3 and TRBJ2-5; no clear D. Trimming stripped 0 bases from V and 3 bases from J, with 11 bases between. Germline V gene lookup returns CDR1 ENHRY and CDR2 SYGVKD. CDR3 length: 15 residues.